This T cell receptor (beta chain) was captured by sequencing in a study of tumor-infiltrating lymphocytes in primary liver carcinoma. Notes on the study in general: Only about 8-25% of top clones were detected in each of the five tumor regions.

TCR beta cDNA was reverse-transcribed from around 0.55 ug of total RNA. The reaction used a constant-region primer and ProtoScript II reverse transcriptase. Construction of TCR beta libraries relied on three successive nested multiplex PCR rounds employing slightly modified ARM-PCR. TRBV1-TRBV30 forward primers paired with a C-beta reverse primer drove the first two PCR rounds, about 11 cycles each. TCRdb reanalysed the multiplex PCR reads using MiXCR and keeps one entry per CDR3 protein. The sample yields around 22,000 distinct CDR3 sequences, approximately 80% seen once. As regards this clonotype: Its antigen is undetermined.

Looked up from germline, CDR1 is MDHEN and CDR2 is SYDVKM. The CDR3 has 14 residues. V gave up 6 bases and J gave up 6 bases; unmatched junction bases: 4. From unsorted bulk tissue weighing roughly 17-32 mg, DNA and RNA were co-extracted. The origin of this receptor is a woman in her twenties or thirties with primary liver carcinoma and hepatitis B virus infection. The material sequenced was liver tumor tissue from sampling region 2. Described subset: tumor region T2, inferior pole. This rearrangement joins TRBV28 to TRBJ2-1; 11 nucleotides align to TRBD2. CDR3 nucleotide sequence: TGTGCCAGCAGAGGGACTAGCGGCGTCAATGAGCAGTTCTTC. Protein sequence: CASRGTSGVNEQFF.